This T cell receptor (beta chain) was profiled in a study of blood T cell repertoires in COVID-19. In the original analysis: How many nucleated cells were present was estimated from reference gene primer amplification. The method was immunoSEQ multiplex PCR; TCRdb's version includes in-frame clones alone and lacks a portion of them. V, J and clone size were drawn from that table, and D and trimming were deduced from the DNA. Among under 450,000 clones listed, around 86% were seen once. This clone was seen only a few times. Germline V CDR1 and CDR2: SGHDT, YYEEEE. Deletions cut 2 bases from V and 5 bases from J, with 13 bases between. The CDR3 sequence is 14 residues long.

The receptor was isolated from a woman in her forties or fifties who had recovered from COVID-19. Specimen: PBMCs or T cells enriched from blood (not recorded which). The V call is TRBV5-6, the J call TRBJ1-1; a possible D gene is TRBD1 (5 bases). The CDR3 here is CASSFPTPGTEAFF. The CDR3 DNA reads TGTGCCAGCAGCTTCCCCACTCCAGGGACTGAAGCTTTCTTT.